This TCR beta chain is drawn from a study of tumor and adjacent non-tumor tissue in lung cancer. Overall study: Patients were aged about 30 to 80, approximately ten men and a handful of women, stage I to III. Points from the study as a whole: Tumor repertoires had a smaller top 100 clone share than normal lung.

The length of the CDR3 is 16 residues. Germline V CDR1 and CDR2: MDHEN, SYDVKM. Germline trimming cut 5 bases from V and 8 bases from J; bases unmatched to any gene: 16. A modified ARM-PCR protocol with three rounds of nested PCR amplified TCRbeta. A single record per CDR3 protein comes from TCRdb applying MiXCR to the multiplex PCR reads. The data show around 99,000 distinct CDR3 sequences, around 57% seen once. This sample's RNA came from whole unsorted tissue. More than 3 cm separated this lung sample from the edge of the tumor. In this sample, this clonotype turned up a few times. What it recognizes is unknown. A read error is possible here, since a much larger clone lies one base away.

The TCR was taken from a man in his fifties or sixties with non-small cell lung cancer. The chain carries TRBV28 and TRBJ1-2; 8 positions agree with TRBD1. Sequences were obtained from distant non-tumor lung tissue. CDR3 nucleotides: TGTGCCAGCAGTGGCACCTCCTCCCGGACAGGGATCGGCTACACCTTC. Its protein is CASSGTSSRTGIGYTF.